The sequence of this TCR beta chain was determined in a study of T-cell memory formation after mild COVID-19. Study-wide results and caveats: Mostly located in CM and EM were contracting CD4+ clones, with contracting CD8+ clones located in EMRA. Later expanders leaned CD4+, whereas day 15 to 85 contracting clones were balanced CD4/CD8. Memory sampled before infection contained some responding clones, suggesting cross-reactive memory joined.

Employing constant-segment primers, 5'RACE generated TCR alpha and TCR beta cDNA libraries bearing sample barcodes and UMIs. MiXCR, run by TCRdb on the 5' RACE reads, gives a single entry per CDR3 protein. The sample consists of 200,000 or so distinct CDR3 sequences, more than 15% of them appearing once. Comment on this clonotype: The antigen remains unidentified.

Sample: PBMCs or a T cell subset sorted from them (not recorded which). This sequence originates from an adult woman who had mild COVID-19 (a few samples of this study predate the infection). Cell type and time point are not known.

As DNA, the CDR3 is TGCGCCAGCAGCCGGGGGACAGGGTTCTCCTACGAGCAGTACTTC. This encodes CASSRGTGFSYEQYF. This chain connects TRBV4-1 to TRBJ2-7; 9 positions agree with TRBD1. This CDR3 has 15 amino acids. Trimming cost V 4 bases and J 0 bases; bases outside gene matches: 4. Germline-derived CDR1 and CDR2 are MGHRA and YSYEKL.